What follows are 4 T cell receptor beta chains derived from one specimen sequenced in a study of Ad26.COV2.S vaccination and SARS-CoV-2 variants. The sample's treatment: 15 to 20 received Ad26.COV2.S at low or high dose, single or two shots; five or six received placebo; per-sample allocation not given. Repertoires come from day 63 after the first vaccine or placebo injection. TCRdb's copy holds only in-frame clones and misses some; the assay was immunoSEQ multiplex PCR. The data show about 420,000 clones, roughly 90% seen once. The starting material was peripheral blood, obtained in a trial of Ad26.COV2.S vaccine versus placebo. These receptors were obtained from a person aged 18-65 years who received the Ad26.COV2.S COVID-19 vaccine or a placebo.

The chain recombines TRBV7-9 with TRBJ1-1; D gene unclear. Trimming cost V 5 bases and J 2 bases, with 15 bases left between them. Germline CDR1 and CDR2: SEHNR and FQNEAQ (reference sequence). The CDR3 is 15 amino acids. CDR3 in amino acids: CASSRLLDGNTEAFF. The CDR3 nucleotides read TGTGCCAGCAGCCGTCTTCTGGATGGAAACACTGAAGCTTTCTTT.

This clone occurred once. This chain uses TRBV24-1 with TRBJ2-1, with 11 positions matching TRBD2. V shed 6 bases and J 6 bases; nucleotides not matched to a gene: 3. This CDR3 region has 14 residues. Per the germline V gene, CDR1 is KGHDR and CDR2 is SFDVKD. In DNA form, the CDR3 reads TGTGCCACCAGTTTAGCGGGGGGGCCCAATGAGCAGTTCTTC. This encodes CATSLAGGPNEQFF.

This clone was seen only a few times. The chain uses TRBV21-1 and TRBJ1-2; TRBD1 is the table's D call and was not checked against the DNA. TRBV21-1 is noted as a pseudogene. There are 17 residues in the CDR3. For the CDR3, the DNA is TGTGCCAGCAGCCGAAACCGACAGGGTAGCCGAAACTATGGCTACACCTTC. As protein: CASSRNRQGSRNYGYTF.

The rearrangement links TRBV30 to TRBJ1-4; TRBD1 matches at 8 bases. Looked up from germline, CDR1 is GTSNPN and CDR2 is SVGIG (reference sequence). This CDR3 is built from 13 residues. V shed 4 bases, J shed 10 bases, and the junction held 8 bases outside the gene matches. In DNA form, the CDR3 reads TGTGCCTGGAAGTTCACAGGGGGGGTAAAACTGTTTTTT. Its translation is CAWKFTGGVKLFF.